This TCR beta chain was profiled in a study of CD8+ T cells in alopecia areata. Following extraction, RNA underwent reverse transcription to cDNA, which served as the sequencing template. TCRdb keeps only in-frame clones here, not all; method: immunoSEQ multiplex PCR. Of hundreds of thousands of clones listed, over 45% were seen once; the top ten hold roughly 0.88%. Treatment of the sample: oral pan-JAK inhibitor, 5-10 mg twice daily. Obtained from alopecia areata patients were lesional scalp punch biopsies along with peripheral blood. PBMCs were stained for CD3, CD4 and CD8, and CD4+ and CD8+ T cells were sorted. V lost 1 base and J lost 13; bases outside the gene matches: 8. CDR1 SGHTA and CDR2 FQGNSA come from the germline V gene. The CDR3 covers 14 residues. Whole-study findings and limits: Under tofacitinib, fewer expanded CD8+ clones appeared among the top 100 scalp clones. Uncertain still, given a single nonresponder, is whether baseline CD8+ expansion links to response.

This clone showed up just a few times. Its matching antigen is unknown. This TCR came from a human donor with alopecia areata. The sequencing here drew on CD4+ T cells sorted from blood, taken at week 52, from a patient treated with tofacitinib. The V and J genes are TRBV7-2 and TRBJ2-1; 9 nucleotides match TRBD2. CDR3 residues: CASSLERLAVLQFF. DNA for the CDR3: TGTGCCAGCAGCTTAGAGCGACTAGCGGTTCTTCAGTTCTTC. Complete variable domain (other parts from reference TRBV7-2 and TRBJ2-1): GAGVSQSPSNKVTEKGKDVELRCDPISGHTALYWYRQSLGQGLEFLIYFQGNSAPDKSGLPSDRFSAERTGGSVSTLTIQRTQQEDSAVYLCASSLERLAVLQFFGPGTRLTVL.